One and the same sample provided the 11 T cell receptor beta chains below, sequenced in a study of T cells in Graves' hyperthyroidism and ophthalmopathy. The investigators amplified TCR beta CDR3 regions from RNA transcripts. A first-round RT-PCR of the TCR CDR3 used the HTBI primer set. TCRdb called the multiplex PCR reads again in MiXCR, with one record for every CDR3 protein. The sample has about 250,000 distinct CDR3 sequences, about 25% seen once; the top ten hold about a third. Sequencing was carried out using blood. These receptor sequences come from a woman between 40 and 55 years old with Graves' ophthalmopathy.

Many counts were recorded for this clonotype. The chain has TRBV30 and TRBJ1-5; 8 bases match TRBD1. V was pared by 8 bases and J by 5 bases, with 11 bases of the junction left unmatched. Germline loops: CDR1 GTSNPN, CDR2 SVGIG (reference sequence). CDR3 length equals 14 residues. This CDR3 is CATTPTGADQPQHF. CDR3 coding DNA: TGTGCCACAACCCCGACAGGGGCCGATCAGCCCCAGCATTTT. Full variable domain (rest looked up from reference TRBV30 and TRBJ1-5): SQTIHQWPATLVQPVGSPLSLECTVEGTSNPNLYWYRQAAGRGLQLLFYSVGIGQISSEVPQNLSASRPQDRQFILSSKKLLLSDSGFYLCATTPTGADQPQHFGDGTRLSIL.

This rearrangement joins TRBV5-8 to TRBJ2-5; tentative D call: TRBD2 (5 bases). Germline-derived CDR1 and CDR2 are SGHTS and YDEGEE. Trimming cost V 4 bases and J 2 bases, with 12 bases left between them. The CDR3 has 14 amino acids. CDR3 bases: TGTGCCAGCAGCATCGCACTAGGGCAAGAGACCCAGTACTTC. Translation gives CASSIALGQETQYF.

In its sample, this clonotype was seen many times. This chain links TRBV7-6 with TRBJ1-5; D ambiguous. Per the germline V gene, CDR1 is SGHVS and CDR2 is FNYEAQ. CDR3 length: 13 amino acids. Between the trimmed V and J ends, which lost 2 bases and 6 bases, there was a span of 8 bases. CDR3 in amino acids: CASSLQQTQPQHF. The CDR3 nucleotides read TGTGCCAGCAGCTTACAACAGACTCAGCCCCAGCATTTT.

This clonotype occurred a few times. The chain recombines TRBV6-1 with TRBJ2-5; 9 bases agree with TRBD1. The CDR3 extends over 14 amino acids. Germline CDR1 is MNHNS and CDR2 is SASEGT. V was clipped by 5 bases and J by 4 bases; unmatched bases: 5. The CDR3 DNA reads as TGTGCCAGCAGTCAGGACAGGGGACGAGAGACCCAGTACTTC. Its translation: CASSQDRGRETQYF.

The CDR3 sequence: CASTRGMNTIYF. CDR3 nucleotides: TGTGCCAGCACGAGGGGGATGAACACCATATATTTT. This chain links TRBV12-3 or TRBV12-4 with TRBJ1-3; a possible D gene is TRBD1 (6 bases). The CDR3 loop spans 12 amino acids. The V and J ends lost 7 bases and 7 bases respectively, with 11 bases between them.

There are many counts of this clonotype. The chain couples TRBV5-8 to TRBJ2-7, with a weak D call TRBD2 (6 bases). The germline CDR1 and CDR2 sequences are SGHTS and YDEGEE. This CDR3 contains 17 residues. V lost 0 bases and J lost 1, with 17 bases in between. The CDR3 bases are TGTGCCAGCAGCTTGGATCTCACGGGAGTAAGTTCCTACGAGCAGTACTTC. Translated: CASSLDLTGVSSYEQYF.

The chain has TRBV12-3 or TRBV12-4 and TRBJ1-1; 10 nucleotides align to TRBD1. The CDR3 is 14 amino acids. V dropped 4 bases and J dropped 6; count of bases not matched to a gene: 5. CDR3 in DNA: TGTGCCAGCAGTTATTTGGGGACAGGGGCTGAAGCTTTCTTT. Protein: CASSYLGTGAEAFF.

The chain is built from TRBV30 and TRBJ1-1; D gene uncertain. Looked up from germline, CDR1 is GTSNPN and CDR2 is SVGIG (reference sequence). This CDR3 comprises 15 residues. V lost 3 bases and J lost 2, with 16 bases in between. The CDR3 protein is CAWRRWAELNTEAFF. CDR3 coding DNA: TGTGCCTGGAGGAGGTGGGCAGAACTAAACACTGAAGCTTTCTTT.

This sequence joins TRBV28 and TRBJ1-2; D is perhaps TRBD1 (5 bases). The V end lost 3 bases, the J end lost 8 bases, and 19 bases lay between the germline ends. The CDR3 spans 15 residues. Germline assignment: CDR1 MDHEN and CDR2 SYDVKM. The CDR3 region is CASSFGTVALSGYTF. The CDR3 bases are TGTGCCAGCAGTTTCGGGACGGTCGCGTTATCGGGCTACACCTTC.

This clonotype was observed at least ten times. CDR3: CASSLAQGAASEQYF. The CDR3 DNA is TGTGCCAGCAGCTTGGCTCAAGGAGCGGCATCCGAGCAGTACTTC. The chain uses TRBV11-2 and TRBJ2-7; possibly TRBD2 for D (5 bases). From germline, CDR1 is SGHAT and CDR2 FQNNGV. This CDR3 is 15 amino acids long. The ends were cut back, 3 bases at V and 6 bases at J, with 18 bases in the middle.

CDR3 sequence reads: CASSAQRNTEAFF. The CDR3 region has the DNA TGTGCCAGCAGCGCCCAAAGGAACACTGAAGCTTTCTTT. V and J are TRBV7-2 and TRBJ1-1; the D is unclear. The CDR3 runs to 13 residues. Germline loops: CDR1 SGHTA, CDR2 FQGNSA. The V and J ends lost 5 bases and 1 base respectively, with 8 bases between them.